The 12 T cell receptor beta chains listed next were all sequenced from one sample in a study of OX40 agonist ivuxolimab in advanced cancers. Data came from immunoSEQ multiplex PCR; TCRdb stores just in-frame clones and leaves some out. The sample has fewer than 90,000 clones; 70% to 90% are singletons. The sample consisted of CD4+ or CD8+ T cells sorted from blood, taken in a trial of the OX40 agonist ivuxolimab. The source of these receptors is an adult with an advanced solid tumor such as melanoma, head and neck, liver or kidney cancer.

The rearrangement uses TRBV2 and TRBJ2-1, with 11 bases lining up with TRBD2. CDR1 and CDR2 (germline): SNHLY, FYNNEI. Losses at the gene ends were 7 bases for V and 9 bases for J; bases not matched to a gene: 11. The CDR3 contains 15 residues. CDR3 residues: CASNVLAGVQGEQFF. The CDR3, as DNA: TGTGCCAGCAATGTACTAGCGGGAGTACAGGGTGAGCAGTTCTTC.

The gene calls are TRBV21-1 and TRBJ2-4; the table calls TRBD1, which could not be checked here. TRBV21-1 is classified as a pseudogene. The CDR3 spans 18 residues. The DNA for the CDR3 is TGTGCCAGCAGCATAACAGGGCCTTGGGCGTTAGCCAAAAACATTCAGTACTTC. Translating gives CASSITGPWALAKNIQYF.

V and J are TRBV28 and TRBJ2-7; 10 bases map to TRBD1. CDR3 size: 18 residues. V was pared by 1 base and J by 5 bases, with 14 bases of the junction left unmatched. Germline CDR1 and CDR2: MDHEN and SYDVKM. CDR3 region: CASSLFPTGGASFHEQYF. The CDR3 DNA is TGTGCCAGCAGTTTATTTCCGACAGGGGGCGCTTCTTTCCACGAGCAGTACTTC.

V usage is TRBV18 and J usage is TRBJ1-1; unclear D gene. This CDR3 is built from 15 residues. With 3 bases removed from V and 4 bases from J, the gap between germline ends came to 15 bases. Germline-derived CDR1 and CDR2 are KGHSH and LQKENI. In nucleotides, the CDR3 is TGTGCCAGCTCACCTCCCGAGGGTCGGAGCACTGAAGCTTTCTTT. Its translation is CASSPPEGRSTEAFF.

The chain is built from TRBV5-6 and TRBJ2-2, with a weak D call TRBD1 (6 bases). CDR1 SGHDT and CDR2 YYEEEE come from the germline V gene. V was pared by 5 bases and J by 5 bases, with 10 bases between. The CDR3 is made up of 13 amino acids. The chain's CDR3 is CASRTGRTGELFF. CDR3 bases: TGTGCCAGCAGAACAGGGAGAACCGGGGAGCTGTTTTTT.

This clone was seen only once. The chain couples TRBV18 to TRBJ2-5, with D possibly being TRBD2 (5 bases). Germline CDR1 reads KGHSH; CDR2 reads LQKENI. This CDR3 region has 15 residues. V was cut by 5 bases and J by 0 bases, with 13 bases left in between. This chain's CDR3 is CASSTLTGNQETQYF. The CDR3 DNA follows: TGTGCCAGCTCAACTCTAACCGGGAACCAAGAGACCCAGTACTTC.

The V and J genes are TRBV11-1 and TRBJ2-7; the match to TRBD2 covers 7 bases. V dropped 3 bases and J dropped 2; count of bases not matched to a gene: 7. CDR1 SGHAT and CDR2 FQDESV come from the germline V gene (reference sequence). This CDR3 has 15 amino acids. CDR3 bases: TGTGCCAGCAGCTTCGGGGCGGGAGTGGCCTACGAGCAGTACTTC. Translation: CASSFGAGVAYEQYF.

This clone was recorded once. The chain links TRBV4-3 to TRBJ2-1; tentatively, D is TRBD1 (6 bases). This CDR3 is 13 amino acids long. Trimming removed 1 base from V and 9 bases from J, with 10 bases in between. Germline-derived CDR1 and CDR2 are LGHNA and YSLEER. CDR3 nucleotide sequence: TGCGCCAGCAGCCAAGTTACAGGGATTGAGCAGTTCTTC. Residues: CASSQVTGIEQFF.

The chain recombines TRBV9 with TRBJ2-1, with D tentatively TRBD1 or TRBD2 (6 bases each). V was shortened by 7 bases and J by 6 bases, with 20 bases between the two germline ends. Germline lookup yields CDR1 SGDLS and CDR2 YYNGEE. The CDR3 is 15 residues long. This chain's CDR3 is CASGIADSGPNEQFF. In DNA form, the CDR3 reads TGTGCCAGCGGAATAGCGGACAGTGGACCCAATGAGCAGTTCTTC.

This chain links TRBV30 with TRBJ1-4; TRBD1 might be the D (5 bases). Germline lookup yields CDR1 GTSNPN and CDR2 SVGIG (reference sequence). The CDR3 sequence is 15 residues long. V was pared by 0 bases and J by 9 bases, with 17 bases between. The CDR3 protein is CAWSVPGGGSQKLFF. CDR3 DNA sequence: TGTGCCTGGAGTGTACCAGGCGGGGGGAGTCAAAAACTGTTTTTT.

The chain carries TRBV7-2 and TRBJ2-1; 9 bases fit TRBD1. The CDR3 loop spans 19 amino acids. Germline values: CDR1 SGHTA, CDR2 FQGNSA. V lost 1 base, J lost 0 bases, and 10 bases stayed unmatched. CDR3 in DNA: TGTGCCAGCAGCTTAGTGGTGGGACAGGGAGTCAGCTCCTACAATGAGCAGTTCTTC. This gives the protein CASSLVVGQGVSSYNEQFF. Together with reference TRBV7-2 and TRBJ2-1, the CDR3 gives the full variable domain: GAGVSQSPSNKVTEKGKDVELRCDPISGHTALYWYRQSLGQGLEFLIYFQGNSAPDKSGLPSDRFSAERTGGSVSTLTIQRTQQEDSAVYLCASSLVVGQGVSSYNEQFFGPGTRLTVL.

This clone turned up a few times. This rearrangement joins TRBV18 to TRBJ1-2, with D hard to call. CDR3 size: 13 residues. V lost 3 bases and J 9 bases, leaving 14 bases between the germline ends. CDR1 KGHSH and CDR2 LQKENI come from the germline V gene. The CDR3 DNA follows: TGTGCCAGCTCACCCGGCCCCGCTAATCGCTACACCTTC. Translation: CASSPGPANRYTF.